The clone carrying this T cell receptor (beta chain) was seen only a few times. The data were taken from a study of human T cells and chemical hapten exposure. Time point here: patch test 1, 2 weeks after DPC sensitization. Treatment meaning: therapeutic diphenylcyclopropenone sensitization with weekly scalp DPC. TCRdb re-derived calls from the RACE reads in MiXCR, one entry per CDR3 protein. This table holds approximately 350,000 distinct CDR3 sequences, roughly 6.9% found once. This TCR was sampled from a woman between 18 and 29 years old with alopecia areata. Some clones in this sample may be carry-over from other donors' samples. Material: whole blood, obtained in connection with sensitization to the hapten diphenylcyclopropenone (DPC).

The CDR3 is CSGSRDRGTDTQYF. CDR3 coding DNA: TGCAGTGGGTCCCGGGACAGGGGCACAGATACGCAGTATTTT. The rearrangement links TRBV20-1 to TRBJ2-3; 9 bases align to TRBD1. J was trimmed by 1 base and V by 7 bases; bases with no gene match: 6. There are 14 residues in the CDR3. From germline, CDR1 is DFQATT and CDR2 SNEGSKA (reference sequence).